This is a list of T cell receptor beta chains from one sample in a study of Ad26.COV2.S vaccination and SARS-CoV-2 variants. Measured with immunoSEQ multiplex PCR; TCRdb has only the in-frame clones, and not every one. The sample shows some 240,000 clones, around nine tenths of them seen only once. Source: peripheral blood, taken in a trial of Ad26.COV2.S vaccine versus placebo. These receptors originate from a person aged 18-60 years who received the Ad26.COV2.S COVID-19 vaccine or a placebo. The CDR3 runs from the conserved cysteine through the conserved F or W. D genes are given only for firm matches. Rows may omit the clone size; those that give it use once, few, many or a size class.

D gene	clone size	V gene	J gene	CDR3 DNA	CDR3 protein
NA	NA	TRBV11-3	TRBJ2-5	TGTGCCAGCAGCTTAGTCAGGGGTGAGACCCAGTACTTC	CASSLVRGETQYF
NA	NA	TRBV9	TRBJ2-1	TGTGCCAGCAGCCCAGTCACAGGACTTAATCTTTACAATGAGCAGTTCTTC	CASSPVTGLNLYNEQFF
TRBD1	NA	TRBV5-1	TRBJ1-4	TGCGCCAGCAGCTTGGGAGGGACAGGGTATCGAGTGGCAACTAATGAAAAACTGTTTTTT	CASSLGGTGYRVATNEKLFF
NA	NA	TRBV11-2	TRBJ2-7	TGTGCCAGCAGCGCACAGCTGAGGGTCGAGCAGTACTTC	CASSAQLRVEQYF
TRBD1	NA	TRBV19	TRBJ2-3	TGTGCCAGTAGTAGGACAGGGGAGGCAGATACGCAGTATTTT	CASSRTGEADTQYF
TRBD2	NA	TRBV28	TRBJ2-5	TGTGCCAGCGGTACTCTAGCGGGAGGCGAGACCCAGTACTTC	CASGTLAGGETQYF
TRBD1	NA	TRBV7-9	TRBJ1-3	TGTGCCAGCAGAGATCGGGACAGGGGTTCGAGCTCTGGAAACACCATATATTTT	CASRDRDRGSSSGNTIYF
TRBD1	NA	TRBV29-1	TRBJ2-6	TGCAGCGTTGAAATCGAGACAGGGAGTTTTGCTGGGGCCAACGTCCTGACTTTC	CSVEIETGSFAGANVLTF
NA	NA	TRBV6-2/TRBV6-3	TRBJ1-1	TGTGCCAGCAGTTACTCGAGAAGAGTGAACACTGAAGCTTTCTTT	CASSYSRRVNTEAFF
NA	few	TRBV19	TRBJ1-2	TGTGCCAGTAGTCACCCCGGACTGGGTGGCTATGGCTACACCTTC	CASSHPGLGGYGYTF
NA	NA	TRBV19	TRBJ2-2	TGTGCCAGTAGTAGGAACTCCCGATCCGCGAACACCGGGGAGCTGTTTTTT	CASSRNSRSANTGELFF
TRBD1	NA	TRBV25-1	TRBJ2-5	TGTGCCAGCAGGCGACAGGGACAAGAGACCCAGTACTTC	CASRRQGQETQYF
NA	NA	TRBV28	TRBJ2-7	TGTGCCAGCAGTTCGCCTACCGGGAGCCGCCTCTACGAGCAGTACTTC	CASSSPTGSRLYEQYF